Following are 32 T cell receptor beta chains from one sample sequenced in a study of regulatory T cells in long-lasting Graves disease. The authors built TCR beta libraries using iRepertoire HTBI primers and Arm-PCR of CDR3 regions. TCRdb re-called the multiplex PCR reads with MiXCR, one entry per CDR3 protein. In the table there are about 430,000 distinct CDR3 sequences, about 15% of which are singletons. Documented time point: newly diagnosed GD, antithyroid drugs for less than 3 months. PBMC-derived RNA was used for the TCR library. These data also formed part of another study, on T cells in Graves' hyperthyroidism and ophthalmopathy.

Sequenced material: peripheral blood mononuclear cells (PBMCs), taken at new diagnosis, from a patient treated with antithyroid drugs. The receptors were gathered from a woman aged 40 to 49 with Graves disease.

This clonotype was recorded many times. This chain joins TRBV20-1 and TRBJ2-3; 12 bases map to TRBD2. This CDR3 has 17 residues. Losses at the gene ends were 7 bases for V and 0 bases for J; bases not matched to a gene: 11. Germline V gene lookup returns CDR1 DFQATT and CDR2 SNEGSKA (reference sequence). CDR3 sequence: CSVPTSGSGGSTDTQYF. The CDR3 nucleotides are TGCAGTGTTCCGACTAGCGGGAGTGGGGGTAGCACAGATACGCAGTATTTT.

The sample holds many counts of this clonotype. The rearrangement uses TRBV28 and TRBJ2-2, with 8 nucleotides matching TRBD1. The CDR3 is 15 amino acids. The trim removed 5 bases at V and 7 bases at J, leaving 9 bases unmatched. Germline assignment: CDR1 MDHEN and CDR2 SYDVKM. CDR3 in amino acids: CASSTPGGAGGELFF. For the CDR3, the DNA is TGTGCCAGCAGTACCCCAGGGGGCGCCGGCGGGGAGCTGTTTTTT.

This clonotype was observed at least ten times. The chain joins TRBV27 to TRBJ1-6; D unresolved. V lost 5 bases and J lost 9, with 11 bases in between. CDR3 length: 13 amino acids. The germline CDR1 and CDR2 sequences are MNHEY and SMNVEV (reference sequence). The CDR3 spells CASSISGSSPLHF. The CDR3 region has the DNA TGTGCCAGCAGTATCTCGGGTAGTTCACCCCTCCACTTT.

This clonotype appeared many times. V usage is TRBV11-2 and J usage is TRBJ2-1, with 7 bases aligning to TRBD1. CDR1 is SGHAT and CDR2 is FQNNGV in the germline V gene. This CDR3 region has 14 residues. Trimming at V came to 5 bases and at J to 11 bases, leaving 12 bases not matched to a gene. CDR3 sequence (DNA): TGTGCCAGCAGCACCCGACAGGGAAACGCTAAGCAGTTCTTC. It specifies CASSTRQGNAKQFF.

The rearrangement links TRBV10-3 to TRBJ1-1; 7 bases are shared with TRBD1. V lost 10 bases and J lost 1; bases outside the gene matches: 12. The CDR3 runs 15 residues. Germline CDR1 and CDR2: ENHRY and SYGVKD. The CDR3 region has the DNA TGTGCCAGCCTCGAAACAGGGGTGGCGAACACTGAAGCTTTCTTT. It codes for CASLETGVANTEAFF.

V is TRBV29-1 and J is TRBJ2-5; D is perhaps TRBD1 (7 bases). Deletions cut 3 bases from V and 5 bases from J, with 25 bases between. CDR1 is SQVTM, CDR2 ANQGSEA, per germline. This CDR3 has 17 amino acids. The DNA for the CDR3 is TGCAGCGTTGAGCTCGACGGAGGGGGACAGAGTGGGGAGACCCAGTACTTC. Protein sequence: CSVELDGGGQSGETQYF. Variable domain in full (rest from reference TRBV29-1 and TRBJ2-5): SAVISQKPSRDICQRGTSLTIQCQVDSQVTMMFWYRQQPGQSLTLIATANQGSEATYESGFVIDKFPISRPNLTFSTLTVSNMSPEDSSIYLCSVELDGGGQSGETQYFGPGTRLLVL.

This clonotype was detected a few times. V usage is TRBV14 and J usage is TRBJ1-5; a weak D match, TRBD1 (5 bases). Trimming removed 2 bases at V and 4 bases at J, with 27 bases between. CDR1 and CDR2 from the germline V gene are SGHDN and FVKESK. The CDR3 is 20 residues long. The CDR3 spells CASSQPGRRFGYLSNQPQHF. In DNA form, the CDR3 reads TGTGCCAGCAGCCAACCGGGACGTAGGTTTGGGTACCTTTCGAATCAGCCCCAGCATTTT.

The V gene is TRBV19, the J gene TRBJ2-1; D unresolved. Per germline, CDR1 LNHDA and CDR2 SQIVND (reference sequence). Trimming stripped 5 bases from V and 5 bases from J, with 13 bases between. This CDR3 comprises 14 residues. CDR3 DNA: TGTGCCAGTAGTTTCCGGGTTTCCCACAATGAGCAGTTCTTC. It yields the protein CASSFRVSHNEQFF.

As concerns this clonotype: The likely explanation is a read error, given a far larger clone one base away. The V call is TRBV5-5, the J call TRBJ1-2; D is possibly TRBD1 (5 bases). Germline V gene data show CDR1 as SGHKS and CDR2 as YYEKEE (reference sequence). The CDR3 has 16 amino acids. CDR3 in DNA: TGTGCCCGCAGCTTGTTTGGACACACGGCTAACTATGGCTACACCTTC. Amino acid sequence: CARSLFGHTANYGYTF.

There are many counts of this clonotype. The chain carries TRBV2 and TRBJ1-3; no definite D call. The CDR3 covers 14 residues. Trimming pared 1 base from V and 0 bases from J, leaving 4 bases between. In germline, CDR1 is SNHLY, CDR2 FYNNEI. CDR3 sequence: CASSEGLSGNTIYF. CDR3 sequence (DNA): TGTGCCAGCAGTGAAGGGCTCTCTGGAAACACCATATATTTT.

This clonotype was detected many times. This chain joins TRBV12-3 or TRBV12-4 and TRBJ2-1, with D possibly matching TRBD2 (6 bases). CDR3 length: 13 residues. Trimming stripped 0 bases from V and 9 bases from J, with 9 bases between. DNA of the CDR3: TGTGCCAGCAGTTTAGCGGAGGGCGCTGAGCAGTTCTTC. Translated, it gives CASSLAEGAEQFF.

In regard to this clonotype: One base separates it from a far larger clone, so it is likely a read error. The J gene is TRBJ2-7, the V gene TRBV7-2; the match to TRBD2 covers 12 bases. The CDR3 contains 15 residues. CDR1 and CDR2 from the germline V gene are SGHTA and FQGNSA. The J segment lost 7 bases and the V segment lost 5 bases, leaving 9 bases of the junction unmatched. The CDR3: CASSTGTSGYGEQYF. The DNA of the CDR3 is TGTGCCAGCAGCACCGGGACTAGCGGGTATGGTGAGCAGTACTTC. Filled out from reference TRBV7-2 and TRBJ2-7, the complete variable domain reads GAGVSQSPSNKVTEKGKDVELRCDPISGHTALYWYRQSLGQGLEFLIYFQGNSAPDKSGLPSDRFSAERTGGSVSTLTIQRTQQEDSAVYLCASSTGTSGYGEQYFGPGTRLTVT.

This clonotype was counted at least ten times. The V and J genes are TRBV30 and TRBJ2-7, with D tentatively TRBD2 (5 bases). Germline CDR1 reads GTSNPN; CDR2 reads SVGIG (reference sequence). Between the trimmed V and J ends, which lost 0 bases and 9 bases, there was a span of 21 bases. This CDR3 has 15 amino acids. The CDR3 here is CAWSVTASRGARQYF. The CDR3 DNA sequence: TGTGCCTGGAGTGTAACGGCTAGCCGGGGAGCGCGGCAGTACTTC. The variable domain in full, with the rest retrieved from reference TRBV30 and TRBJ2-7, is SQTIHQWPATLVQPVGSPLSLECTVEGTSNPNLYWYRQAAGRGLQLLFYSVGIGQISSEVPQNLSASRPQDRQFILSSKKLLLSDSGFYLCAWSVTASRGARQYFGPGTRLTVT.

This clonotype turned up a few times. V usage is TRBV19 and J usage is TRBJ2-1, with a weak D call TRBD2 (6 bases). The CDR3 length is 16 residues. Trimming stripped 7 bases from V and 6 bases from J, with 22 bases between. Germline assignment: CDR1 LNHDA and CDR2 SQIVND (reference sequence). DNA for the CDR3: TGTGCCAGTACCGAAGCTAGCGCGACGGGCTTCAATGAGCAGTTCTTC. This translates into CASTEASATGFNEQFF.

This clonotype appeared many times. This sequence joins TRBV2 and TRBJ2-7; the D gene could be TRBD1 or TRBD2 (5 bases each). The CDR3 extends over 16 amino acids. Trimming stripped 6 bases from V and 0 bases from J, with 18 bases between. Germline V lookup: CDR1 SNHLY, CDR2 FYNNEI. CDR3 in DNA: TGTGCCAGCAGGGTAACGGTGGGACGGAGCTCCTACGAGCAGTACTTC. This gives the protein CASRVTVGRSSYEQYF. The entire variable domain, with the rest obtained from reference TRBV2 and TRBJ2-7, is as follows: EPEVTQTPSHQVTQMGQEVILRCVPISNHLYFYWYRQILGQKVEFLVSFYNNEISEKSEIFDDQFSVERPDGSNFTLKIRSTKLEDSAMYFCASRVTVGRSSYEQYFGPGTRLTVT.

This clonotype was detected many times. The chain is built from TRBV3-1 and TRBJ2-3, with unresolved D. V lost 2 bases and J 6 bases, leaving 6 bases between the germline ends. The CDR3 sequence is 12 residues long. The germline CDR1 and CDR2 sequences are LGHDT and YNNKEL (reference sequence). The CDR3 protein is CASSQISDTQYF. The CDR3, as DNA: TGTGCCAGCAGCCAAATTTCGGATACGCAGTATTTT.

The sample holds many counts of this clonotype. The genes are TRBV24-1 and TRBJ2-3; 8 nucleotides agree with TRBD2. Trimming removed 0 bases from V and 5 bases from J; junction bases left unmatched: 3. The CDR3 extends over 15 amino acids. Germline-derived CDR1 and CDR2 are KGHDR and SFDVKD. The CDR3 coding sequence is TGTGCCACCAGTGATTTGAGCGGGAGCGAAGATACGCAGTATTTT. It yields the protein CATSDLSGSEDTQYF.

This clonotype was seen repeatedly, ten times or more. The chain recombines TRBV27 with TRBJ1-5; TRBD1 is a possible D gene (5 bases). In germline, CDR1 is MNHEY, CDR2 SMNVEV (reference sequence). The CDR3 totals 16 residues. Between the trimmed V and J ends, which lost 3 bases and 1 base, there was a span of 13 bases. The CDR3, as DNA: TGTGCCAGCAGTTTCGTCGGGGGATCGAGCAATCAGCCCCAGCATTTT. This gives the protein CASSFVGGSSNQPQHF.

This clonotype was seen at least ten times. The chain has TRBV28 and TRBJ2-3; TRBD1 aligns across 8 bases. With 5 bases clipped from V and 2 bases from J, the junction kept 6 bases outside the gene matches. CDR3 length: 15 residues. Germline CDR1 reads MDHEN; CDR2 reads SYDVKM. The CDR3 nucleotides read TGTGCCAGCAGTCTCTGGACAGGGAACACAGATACGCAGTATTTT. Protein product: CASSLWTGNTDTQYF.

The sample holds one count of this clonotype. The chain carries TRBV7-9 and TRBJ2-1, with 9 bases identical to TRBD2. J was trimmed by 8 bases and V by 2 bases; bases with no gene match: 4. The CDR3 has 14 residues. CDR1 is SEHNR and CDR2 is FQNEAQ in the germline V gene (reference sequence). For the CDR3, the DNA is TGTGCCAGCAGCTTATATAGCGGGAGCGATGAGCAGTTCTTC. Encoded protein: CASSLYSGSDEQFF. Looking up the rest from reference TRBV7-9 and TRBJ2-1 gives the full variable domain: DTGVSQNPRHKITKRGQNVTFRCDPISEHNRLYWYRQTLGQGPEFLTYFQNEAQLEKSRLLSDRFSAERPKGSFSTLEIQRTEQGDSAMYLCASSLYSGSDEQFFGPGTRLTVL.

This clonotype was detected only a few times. The CDR3 sequence: CASSSLYPGGTYNQETQYF. As DNA, the CDR3 is TGTGCCAGCAGTTCTTTATACCCTGGGGGGACGTATAACCAAGAGACCCAGTACTTC. V and J are TRBV28 and TRBJ2-5; perhaps TRBD2 as D (6 bases). The CDR3 loop spans 19 amino acids. The V gene's germline CDR1 is MDHEN and CDR2 SYDVKM. Trimming removed 4 bases at V and 0 bases at J, with 24 bases between.

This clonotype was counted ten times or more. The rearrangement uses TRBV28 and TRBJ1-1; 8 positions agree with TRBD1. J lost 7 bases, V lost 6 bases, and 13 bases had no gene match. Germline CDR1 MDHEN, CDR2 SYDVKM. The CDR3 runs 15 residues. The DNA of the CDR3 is TGTGCCAGCAGGGCTGGACAGGGCGCGAAGGGTGAAGCTTTCTTT. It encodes CASRAGQGAKGEAFF.

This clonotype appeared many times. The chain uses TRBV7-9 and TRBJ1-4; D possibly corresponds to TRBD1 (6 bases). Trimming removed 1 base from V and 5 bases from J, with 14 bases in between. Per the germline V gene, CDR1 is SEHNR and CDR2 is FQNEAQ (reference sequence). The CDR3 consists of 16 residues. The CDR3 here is CASSLGSGGINEKLFF. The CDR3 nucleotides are TGTGCCAGCAGCTTAGGTTCTGGGGGCATAAATGAAAAACTGTTTTTT. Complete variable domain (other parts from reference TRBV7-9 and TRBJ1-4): DTGVSQNPRHKITKRGQNVTFRCDPISEHNRLYWYRQTLGQGPEFLTYFQNEAQLEKSRLLSDRFSAERPKGSFSTLEIQRTEQGDSAMYLCASSLGSGGINEKLFFGSGTQLSVL.

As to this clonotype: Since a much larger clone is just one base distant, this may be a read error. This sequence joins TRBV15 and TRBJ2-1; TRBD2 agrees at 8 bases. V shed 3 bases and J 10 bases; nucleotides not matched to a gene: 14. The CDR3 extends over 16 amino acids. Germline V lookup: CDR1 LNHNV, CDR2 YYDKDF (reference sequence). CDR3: CATSSLTSGLSYEQFF. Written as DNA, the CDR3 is TGTGCCACCAGCAGTCTCACTAGCGGACTCTCCTACGAGCAGTTCTTC.

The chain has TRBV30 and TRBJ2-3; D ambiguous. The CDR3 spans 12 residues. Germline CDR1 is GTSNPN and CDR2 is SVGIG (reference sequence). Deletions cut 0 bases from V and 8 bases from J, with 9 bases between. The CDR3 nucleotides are TGTGCCTGGAGTGTACGAGAGCCTACGCAGTATTTT. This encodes CAWSVREPTQYF.

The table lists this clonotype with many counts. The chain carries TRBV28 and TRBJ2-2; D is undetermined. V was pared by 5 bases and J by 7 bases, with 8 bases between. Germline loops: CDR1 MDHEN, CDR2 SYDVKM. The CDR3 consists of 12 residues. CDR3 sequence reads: CASSESDGELFF. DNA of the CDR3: TGTGCCAGCAGTGAGTCGGACGGGGAGCTGTTTTTT.

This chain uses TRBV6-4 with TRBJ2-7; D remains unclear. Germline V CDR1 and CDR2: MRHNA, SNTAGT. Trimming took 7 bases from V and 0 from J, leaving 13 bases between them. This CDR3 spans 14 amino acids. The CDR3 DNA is TGTGCCAGCAAACCTACATACAGCTCCTACGAGCAGTACTTC. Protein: CASKPTYSSYEQYF.

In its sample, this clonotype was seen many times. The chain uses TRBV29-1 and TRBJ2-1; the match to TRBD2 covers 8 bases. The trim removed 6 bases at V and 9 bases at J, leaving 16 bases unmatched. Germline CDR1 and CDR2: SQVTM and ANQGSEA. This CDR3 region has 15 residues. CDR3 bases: TGCAGCGTGAAGTTACCGGGACTAGTTATCACTGAGCAGTTCTTC. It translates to CSVKLPGLVITEQFF.

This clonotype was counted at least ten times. This CDR3 is CASSPPGPREETQYF. The CDR3 region has the DNA TGTGCCAGCAGTCCGCCGGGACCAAGGGAAGAGACCCAGTACTTC. The V gene is TRBV27, the J gene TRBJ2-5; TRBD1 or TRBD2 may be the D gene (5 bases each). The V end lost 5 bases, the J end lost 3 bases, and 16 bases lay between the germline ends. The germline gives CDR1 MNHEY, CDR2 SMNVEV (reference sequence). CDR3 length: 15 amino acids.

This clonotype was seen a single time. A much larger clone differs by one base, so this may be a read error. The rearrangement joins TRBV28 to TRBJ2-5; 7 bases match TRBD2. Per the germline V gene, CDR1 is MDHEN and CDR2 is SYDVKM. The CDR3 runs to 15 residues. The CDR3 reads CASSLSLGGRETQCF. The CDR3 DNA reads TGTGCCAGCAGTTTATCGCTGGGAGGGAGAGAGACCCAGTGCTTC. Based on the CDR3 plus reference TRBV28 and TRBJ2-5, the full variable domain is DVKVTQSSRYLVKRTGEKVFLECVQDMDHENMFWYRQDPGLGLRLIYFSYDVKMKEKGDIPEGYSVSREKKERFSLILESASTNQTSMYLCASSLSLGGRETQCFGPGTRLLVL.

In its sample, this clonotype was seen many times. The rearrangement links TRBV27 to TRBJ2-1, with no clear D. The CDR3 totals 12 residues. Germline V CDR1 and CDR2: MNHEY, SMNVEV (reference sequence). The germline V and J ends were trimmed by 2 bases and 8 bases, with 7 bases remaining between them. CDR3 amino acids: CASSLGPDEQFF. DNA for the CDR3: TGTGCCAGCAGTTTAGGGCCCGATGAGCAGTTCTTC.

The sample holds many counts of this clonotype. This CDR3 is CATTSGADTQYF. CDR3 coding DNA: TGTGCCACGACTAGCGGCGCGGATACGCAGTATTTT. This sequence joins TRBV10-3 and TRBJ2-3; 9 bases agree with TRBD2. The CDR3 is made up of 12 amino acids. The J segment lost 6 bases and the V segment lost 10 bases, leaving 5 bases of the junction unmatched. Looked up from germline, CDR1 is ENHRY and CDR2 is SYGVKD.